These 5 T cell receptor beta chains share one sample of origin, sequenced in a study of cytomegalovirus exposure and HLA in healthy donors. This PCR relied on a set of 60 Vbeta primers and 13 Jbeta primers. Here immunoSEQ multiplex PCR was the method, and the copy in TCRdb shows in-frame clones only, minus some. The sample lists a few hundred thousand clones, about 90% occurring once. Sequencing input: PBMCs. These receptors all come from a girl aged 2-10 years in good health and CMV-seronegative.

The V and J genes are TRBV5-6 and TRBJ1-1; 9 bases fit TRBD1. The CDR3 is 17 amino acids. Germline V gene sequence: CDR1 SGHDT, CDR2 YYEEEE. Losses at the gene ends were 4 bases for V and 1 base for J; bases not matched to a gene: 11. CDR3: CASSPGTGLIRNTEAFF. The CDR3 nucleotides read TGTGCCAGCAGCCCGGGGACAGGGCTAATAAGGAACACTGAAGCTTTCTTT.

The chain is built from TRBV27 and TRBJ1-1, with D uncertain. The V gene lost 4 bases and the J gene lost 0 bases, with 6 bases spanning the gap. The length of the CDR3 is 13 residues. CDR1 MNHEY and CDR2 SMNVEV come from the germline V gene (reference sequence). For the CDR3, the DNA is TGTGCCAGCAGTTCCTATATGAACACTGAAGCTTTCTTT. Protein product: CASSSYMNTEAFF.

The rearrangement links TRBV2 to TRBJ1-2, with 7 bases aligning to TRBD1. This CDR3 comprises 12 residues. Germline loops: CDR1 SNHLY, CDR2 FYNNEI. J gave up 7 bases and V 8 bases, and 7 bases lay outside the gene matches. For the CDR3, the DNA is TGTGCCAGCGACACAGGGGCTTCTGGCTACACCTTC. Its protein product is CASDTGASGYTF.

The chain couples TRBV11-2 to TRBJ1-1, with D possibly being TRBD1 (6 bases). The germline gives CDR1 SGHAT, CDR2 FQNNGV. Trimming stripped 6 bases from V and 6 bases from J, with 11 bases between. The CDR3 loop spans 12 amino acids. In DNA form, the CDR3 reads TGTGCCAGCAGTACAGGGCTCGCTGAAGCTTTCTTT. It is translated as CASSTGLAEAFF.

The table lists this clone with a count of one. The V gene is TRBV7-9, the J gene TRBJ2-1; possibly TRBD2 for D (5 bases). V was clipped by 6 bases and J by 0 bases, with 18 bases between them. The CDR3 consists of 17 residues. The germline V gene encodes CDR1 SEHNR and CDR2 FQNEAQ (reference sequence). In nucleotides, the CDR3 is TGTGCCAGCAGTTACCGGTCGGGGATTCGCTCCTACAATGAGCAGTTCTTC. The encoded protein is CASSYRSGIRSYNEQFF.